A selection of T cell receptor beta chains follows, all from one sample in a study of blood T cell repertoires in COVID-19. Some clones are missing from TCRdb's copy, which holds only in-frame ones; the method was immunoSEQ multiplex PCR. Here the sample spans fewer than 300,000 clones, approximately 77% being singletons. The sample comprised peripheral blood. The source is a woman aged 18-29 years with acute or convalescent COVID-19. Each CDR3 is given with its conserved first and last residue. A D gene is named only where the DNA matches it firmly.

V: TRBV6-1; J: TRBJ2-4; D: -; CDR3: CASRETIRGAGNIQYF
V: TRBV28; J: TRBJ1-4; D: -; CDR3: CASSTDSPSNEKLFF
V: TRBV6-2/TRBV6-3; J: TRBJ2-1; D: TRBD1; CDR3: CASSYPTGGTYNEQFF
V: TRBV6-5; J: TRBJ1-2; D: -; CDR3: CASSYGNPRGQGYTF
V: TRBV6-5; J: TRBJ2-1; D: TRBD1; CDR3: CASSTGGRRYNEQFF
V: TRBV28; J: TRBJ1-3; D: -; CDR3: CASSGGSGNTIYF
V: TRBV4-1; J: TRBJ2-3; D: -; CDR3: CASSQGRYTDTQYF
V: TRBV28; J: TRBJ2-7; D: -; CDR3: CASTPGSTYEQYF
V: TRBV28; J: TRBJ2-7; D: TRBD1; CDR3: CASSTGGATPYEQYF
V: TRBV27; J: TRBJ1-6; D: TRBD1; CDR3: CASSSGGSNSPLHF
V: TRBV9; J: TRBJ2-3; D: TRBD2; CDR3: CASSGPGTSADTQYF
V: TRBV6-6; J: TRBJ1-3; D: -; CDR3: CAGRSGNTIYF
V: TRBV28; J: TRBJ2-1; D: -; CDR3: CASSLGLVNEQFF
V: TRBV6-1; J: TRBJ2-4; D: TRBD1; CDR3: CASSEGQGVNIQYF
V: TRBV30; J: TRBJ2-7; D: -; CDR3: CAWSVGPAVTYEQYF
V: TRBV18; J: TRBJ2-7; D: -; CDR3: CASSPRTEWTEQYF
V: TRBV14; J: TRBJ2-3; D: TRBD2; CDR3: CASSQVAGRDTQYF
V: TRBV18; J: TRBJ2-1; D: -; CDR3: CASSPSQGRNEQFF
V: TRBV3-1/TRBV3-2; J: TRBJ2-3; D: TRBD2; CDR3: CASSPWGGSRTDTQYF
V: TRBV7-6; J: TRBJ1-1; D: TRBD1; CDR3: CASSKTGGSGTEAFF
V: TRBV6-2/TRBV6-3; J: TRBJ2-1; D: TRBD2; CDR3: CASSKGLAGMDEQFF
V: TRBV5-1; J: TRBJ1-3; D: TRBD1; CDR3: CASSLQGIISGNTIYF
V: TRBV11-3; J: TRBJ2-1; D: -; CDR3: CASSLNTGEEQFF
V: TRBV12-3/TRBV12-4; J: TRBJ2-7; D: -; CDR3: CASSSRELGEQYF
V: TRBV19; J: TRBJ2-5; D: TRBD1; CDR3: CASSSGQQETQYF
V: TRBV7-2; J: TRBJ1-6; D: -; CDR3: CASSLRWGGSPLHF
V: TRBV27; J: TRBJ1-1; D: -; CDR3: CATGMNTEAFF
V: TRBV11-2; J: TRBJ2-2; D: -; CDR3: CASSLFNTGELFF
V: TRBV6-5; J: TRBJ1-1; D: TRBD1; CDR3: CASSSGTGNTEAFF
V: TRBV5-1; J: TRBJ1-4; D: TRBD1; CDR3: CASSLTGTQEKLFF
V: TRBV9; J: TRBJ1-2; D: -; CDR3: CASSAGEFDYGYTF
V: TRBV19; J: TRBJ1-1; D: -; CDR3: CASSIGQIYSMNTEAFF
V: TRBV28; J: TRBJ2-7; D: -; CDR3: CASSLKWGQIRYF
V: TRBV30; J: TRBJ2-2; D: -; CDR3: CAWSMGRSTGELFF
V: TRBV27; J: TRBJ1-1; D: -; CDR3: CASSLLENTEAFF
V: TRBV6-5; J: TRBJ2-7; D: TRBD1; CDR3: CASRTGLFYEQYF
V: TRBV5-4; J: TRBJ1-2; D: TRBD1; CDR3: CASSPGQGATVNYGYTF
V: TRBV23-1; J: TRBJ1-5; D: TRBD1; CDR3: CASSQSISGTGEFGNQPQHF
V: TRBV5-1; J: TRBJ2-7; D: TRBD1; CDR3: CASRRGQAAHEQYF
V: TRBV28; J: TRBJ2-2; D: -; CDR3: CASGGGPGTGELFF
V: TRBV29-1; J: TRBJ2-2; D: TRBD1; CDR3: CSVSHFQGAGVGELFF
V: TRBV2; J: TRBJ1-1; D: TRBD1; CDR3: CASRRTGPNTEAFF
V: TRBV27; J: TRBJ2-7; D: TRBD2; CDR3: CASSFRGLAGEYEQYF
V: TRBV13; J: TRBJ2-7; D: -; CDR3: CASSPRGTASSYEQYF
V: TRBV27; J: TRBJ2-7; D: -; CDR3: CATGTSSYEQYF
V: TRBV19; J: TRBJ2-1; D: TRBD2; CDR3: CASSISRSGRGYNEQFF
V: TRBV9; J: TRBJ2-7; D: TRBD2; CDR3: CASSAQGTSGPYEQYF
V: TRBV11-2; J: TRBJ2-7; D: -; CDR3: CASSLAPGQGYEQYF
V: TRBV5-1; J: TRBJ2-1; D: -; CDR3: CASSWREVVVEQFF
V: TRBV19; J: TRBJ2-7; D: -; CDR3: CASSISAGDIYEQYF
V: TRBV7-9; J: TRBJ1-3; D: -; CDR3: CASSLVGSSGNTIYF
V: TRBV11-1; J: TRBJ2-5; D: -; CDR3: CASSLEAGLKTQYF
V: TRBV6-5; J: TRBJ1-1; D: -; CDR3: CASSGGIEGTEAFF
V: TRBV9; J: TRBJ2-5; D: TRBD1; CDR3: CASSQGVQETQYF
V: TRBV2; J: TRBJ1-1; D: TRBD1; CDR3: CASTLRTGTFGMNTEAFF